This TCR beta chain was observed in a study of T-cell memory formation after mild COVID-19. Study at large: Clusters were largely donor specific.

Each CDR3 protein gets one entry after TCRdb re-called the 5' RACE reads with MiXCR. There are about 600,000 distinct CDR3 sequences in the sample; less than 25% occur only once, and around 8.4% lies in the top ten. Study-wide results and caveats: Memory cells collected pre-infection included some clones that later responded, suggesting cross-reactive memory joined. CD4/CD8 balance held among clones contracting day 15 to 85, and later expanders leaned CD4+.

Germline V gives CDR1 LGHDT, CDR2 YNNKEL (reference sequence). The trim removed 6 bases at V and 4 bases at J, leaving 2 bases unmatched. The CDR3 runs to 13 residues. For this clonotype: The antigen is unknown.

This chain connects TRBV3-1 to TRBJ1-5; 8 nucleotides align to TRBD1. Material: PBMCs or a T cell subset sorted from them (not recorded which). This TCR came from an adult woman who had mild COVID-19 (a few samples of this study predate the infection). Cell type and time point are not known. CDR3 DNA sequence: TGTGCCAGCAGGCAGGGGGCGAATCAGCCCCAGCATTTT. Its protein product is CASRQGANQPQHF.